The rows below give T cell receptor beta chains drawn from one sample of a study of cytomegalovirus exposure and HLA in healthy donors. Sequencing used immunoSEQ multiplex PCR; TCRdb keeps in-frame clones, though not all of them. In the table there are about 120,000 clones, about 80% of which are singletons. The source material was PBMCs. The receptors stem from a female donor in good health and CMV-seropositive. Both conserved end residues are part of each CDR3. Fields, in order: V gene, D gene, J gene, clone size, CDR3 protein, CDR3 DNA. The D gene is left open where the match is weak. Part of the rows lack a size; the others show once, few, many or a class for expanded clones.

TRBV27	TRBD1	TRBJ2-7	few	CASVGQGRHEQYF	TGTGCCAGCGTGGGACAGGGGAGACACGAGCAGTACTTC
TRBV2	-	TRBJ2-7	-	CASTTEREQYF	TGTGCCAGCACGACAGAACGCGAGCAGTACTTC
TRBV5-1	-	TRBJ1-6	-	CASSLTTDLSPLHF	TGCGCCAGCAGCTTGACGACAGACCTTTCACCCCTCCACTTT
TRBV10-2	-	TRBJ2-3	-	CASGGSISTDTQYF	TGCGCCAGCGGGGGGTCAATAAGCACAGATACGCAGTATTTT
TRBV30	TRBD2	TRBJ2-3	-	CAWRLAGGDTQYF	TGTGCCTGGAGACTAGCGGGGGGAGATACGCAGTATTTT
TRBV6-1	TRBD2	TRBJ2-3	-	CASDSGGAADTQYF	TGTGCCAGCGACAGCGGGGGGGCGGCAGATACGCAGTATTTT
TRBV18	-	TRBJ1-6	-	CASSPGLQALHF	TGTGCCAGCTCACCGGGACTCCAGGCCCTCCACTTT
TRBV2	TRBD1	TRBJ2-7	few	CASSRDRYYEQYF	TGTGCCAGCAGCAGGGACAGATATTACGAGCAGTACTTC
TRBV19	-	TRBJ2-3	-	CASMVTNTDTQYF	TGTGCCAGTATGGTTACAAACACAGATACGCAGTATTTT
TRBV6-5	-	TRBJ1-3	-	CASSYGQLSGNTIYF	TGTGCCAGCAGTTATGGACAGCTCTCTGGAAACACCATATATTTT
TRBV28	TRBD1	TRBJ1-3	-	CASSPWTGGSGNTIYF	TGTGCCAGCAGTCCCTGGACAGGCGGCTCTGGAAACACCATATATTTT
TRBV7-9	-	TRBJ1-4	-	CASSLIRENEKLFF	TGTGCCAGCAGCTTGATTAGGGAGAATGAAAAACTGTTTTTT
TRBV6-6	TRBD1	TRBJ1-6	-	CASSPGQGKSPLHF	TGTGCCAGCAGTCCGGGACAGGGGAAATCACCCCTCCACTTT
TRBV19	-	TRBJ2-7	-	CASSIVGGSYEQYF	TGTGCCAGTAGTATTGTAGGGGGTAGCTACGAGCAGTACTTC